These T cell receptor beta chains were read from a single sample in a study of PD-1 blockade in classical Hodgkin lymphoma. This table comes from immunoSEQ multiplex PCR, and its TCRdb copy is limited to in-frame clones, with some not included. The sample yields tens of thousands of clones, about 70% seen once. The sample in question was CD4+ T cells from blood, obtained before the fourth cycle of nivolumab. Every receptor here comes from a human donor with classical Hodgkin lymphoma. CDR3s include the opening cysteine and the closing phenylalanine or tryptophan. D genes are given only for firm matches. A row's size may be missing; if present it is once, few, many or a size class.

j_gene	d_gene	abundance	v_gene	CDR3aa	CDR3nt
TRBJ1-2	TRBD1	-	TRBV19	CASSIKTGAAVYGYTF	TGTGCCAGTAGTATTAAGACAGGGGCCGCCGTGTATGGCTACACCTTC
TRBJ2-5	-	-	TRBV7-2	CASSERWETQYF	TGTGCCAGCAGCGAACGTTGGGAGACCCAGTACTTC
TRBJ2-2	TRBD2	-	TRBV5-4	CASSLGLAVNTGELFF	TGTGCCAGCAGCTTGGGACTAGCGGTGAACACCGGGGAGCTGTTTTTT
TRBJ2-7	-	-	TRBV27	CASSLGDATYEQYF	TGTGCCAGCAGTTTAGGGGACGCCACCTACGAGCAGTACTTC
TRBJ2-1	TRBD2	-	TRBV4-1	CASSQDRPGLAGGPHNEQFF	TGCGCCAGCAGCCAAGATCGCCCAGGACTAGCGGGGGGGCCCCACAATGAGCAGTTCTTC
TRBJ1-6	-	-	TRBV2	CASKGGQVEVSPLHF	TGTGCCAGCAAGGGGGGGCAGGTGGAGGTTTCACCCCTCCACTTT
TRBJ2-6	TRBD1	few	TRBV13	CASSFDRAGANVLTF	TGTGCCAGCAGCTTTGACAGGGCTGGGGCCAACGTCCTGACTTTC
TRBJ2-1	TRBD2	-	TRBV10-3	CAISRSLGLARNEQFF	TGTGCCATCAGCCGAAGTCTCGGACTAGCGAGGAATGAGCAGTTCTTC
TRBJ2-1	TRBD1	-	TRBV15	CATSPGWTGAYNEQFF	TGTGCCACCAGCCCGGGTTGGACAGGGGCCTACAATGAGCAGTTCTTC
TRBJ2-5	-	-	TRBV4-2	CASSQARGTQYF	TGTGCCAGCAGCCAAGCCCGGGGGACCCAGTACTTC
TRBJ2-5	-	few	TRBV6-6	CASSSLTRVPKETQYF	TGTGCCAGCAGTTCACTGACCCGGGTCCCAAAAGAGACCCAGTACTTC
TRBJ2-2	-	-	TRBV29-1	CSVAVGQFTGELFF	TGCAGCGTTGCGGTGGGCCAGTTCACCGGGGAGCTGTTTTTT
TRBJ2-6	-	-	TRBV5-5	CASSGTGTGANVLTF	TGTGCCAGCAGCGGTACAGGGACTGGGGCCAACGTCCTGACTTTC
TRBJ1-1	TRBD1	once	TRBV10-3	CATQPGQGWGNTEAFF	TGTGCCACCCAACCGGGACAGGGGTGGGGGAACACTGAAGCTTTCTTT
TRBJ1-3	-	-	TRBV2	CASSELRSSGNTIYF	TGTGCCAGCAGTGAACTGAGGAGCTCTGGAAACACCATATATTTT
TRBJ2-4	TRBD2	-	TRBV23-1	CASSPGGRYF	TGCGCCAGCAGTCCGGGGGGGAGGTACTTC
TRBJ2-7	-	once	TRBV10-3	CAISESRTHEQYF	TGTGCCATCAGTGAGTCTAGGACCCACGAGCAGTACTTC
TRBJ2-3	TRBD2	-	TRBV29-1	CSAPPGLAGADTQYF	TGCAGCGCCCCCCCGGGACTAGCGGGGGCAGATACGCAGTATTTT
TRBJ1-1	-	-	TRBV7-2	CASSLEKTHHEAFF	TGTGCCAGCAGCTTAGAAAAGACCCACCATGAAGCTTTCTTT